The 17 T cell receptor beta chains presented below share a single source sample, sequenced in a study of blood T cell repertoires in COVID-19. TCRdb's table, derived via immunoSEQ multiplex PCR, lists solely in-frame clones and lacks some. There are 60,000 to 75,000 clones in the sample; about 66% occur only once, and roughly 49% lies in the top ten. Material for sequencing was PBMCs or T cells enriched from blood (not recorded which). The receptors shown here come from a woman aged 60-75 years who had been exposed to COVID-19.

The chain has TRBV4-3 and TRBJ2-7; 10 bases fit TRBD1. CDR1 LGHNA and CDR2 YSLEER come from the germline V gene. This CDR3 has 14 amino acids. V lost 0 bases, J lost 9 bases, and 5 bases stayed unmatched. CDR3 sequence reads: CASSQDRDRGVQYF. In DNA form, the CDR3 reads TGCGCCAGCAGCCAAGACCGGGACAGGGGTGTGCAGTACTTC.

The CDR3 DNA follows: TGCAGCGTGGGACTACGAACCGGGGAGCTGTTTTTT. Translated: CSVGLRTGELFF. The chain is built from TRBV29-1 and TRBJ2-2; 7 bases fit TRBD2. Germline CDR1 and CDR2: SQVTM and ANQGSEA. The junction had 3 bases not matched to a gene; V was cut back by 6 bases and J by 5 bases. The CDR3 loop spans 12 amino acids.

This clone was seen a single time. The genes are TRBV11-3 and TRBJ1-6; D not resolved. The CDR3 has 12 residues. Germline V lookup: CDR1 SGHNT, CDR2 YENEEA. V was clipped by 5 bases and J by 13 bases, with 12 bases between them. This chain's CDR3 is CASSPQTPPLHF. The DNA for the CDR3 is TGTGCCAGCAGCCCCCAAACTCCGCCCCTCCACTTT.

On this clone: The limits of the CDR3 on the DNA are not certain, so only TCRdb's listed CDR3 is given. The CDR3 reads CASSKVWASGNEQFF. V and J are TRBV21-1 and TRBJ2-1; the table calls TRBD2, which could not be checked here. TRBV21-1 constitutes a pseudogene. Ends included, the CDR3 has 15 residues.

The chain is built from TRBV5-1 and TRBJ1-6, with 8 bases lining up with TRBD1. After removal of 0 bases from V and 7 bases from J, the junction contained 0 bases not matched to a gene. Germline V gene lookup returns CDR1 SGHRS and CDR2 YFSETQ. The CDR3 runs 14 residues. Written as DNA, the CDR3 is TGCGCCAGCAGCTTGGGGGACAGGAATTCACCCCTCCACTTT. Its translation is CASSLGDRNSPLHF.

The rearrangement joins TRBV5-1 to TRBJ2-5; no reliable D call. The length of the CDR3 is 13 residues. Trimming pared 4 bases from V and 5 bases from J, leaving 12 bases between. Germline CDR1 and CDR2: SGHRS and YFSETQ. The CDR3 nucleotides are TGCGCCAGCAGCACCCGGCCCAGGGAGACCCAGTACTTC. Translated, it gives CASSTRPRETQYF.

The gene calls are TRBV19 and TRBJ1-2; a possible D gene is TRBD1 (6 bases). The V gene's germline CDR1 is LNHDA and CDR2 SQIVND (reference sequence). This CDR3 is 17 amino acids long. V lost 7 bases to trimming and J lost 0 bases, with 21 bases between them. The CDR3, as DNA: TGTGCCAGTAAAGCGGACAGACTTTACTCAGCTAACTATGGCTACACCTTC. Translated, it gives CASKADRLYSANYGYTF.

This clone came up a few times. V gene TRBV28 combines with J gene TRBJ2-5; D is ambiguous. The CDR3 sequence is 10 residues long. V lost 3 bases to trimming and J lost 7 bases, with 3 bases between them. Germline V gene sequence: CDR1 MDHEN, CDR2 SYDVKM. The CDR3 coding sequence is TGTGCCAGCAGTTTCGGGACCCAGTACTTC. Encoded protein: CASSFGTQYF.

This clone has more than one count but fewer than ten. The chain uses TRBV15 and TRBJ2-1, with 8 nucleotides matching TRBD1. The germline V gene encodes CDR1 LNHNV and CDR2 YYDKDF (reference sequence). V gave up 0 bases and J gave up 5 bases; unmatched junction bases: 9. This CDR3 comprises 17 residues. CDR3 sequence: CATSRENQGAAHNEQFF. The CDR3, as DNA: TGTGCCACCAGCAGAGAGAATCAGGGGGCGGCCCACAATGAGCAGTTCTTC.

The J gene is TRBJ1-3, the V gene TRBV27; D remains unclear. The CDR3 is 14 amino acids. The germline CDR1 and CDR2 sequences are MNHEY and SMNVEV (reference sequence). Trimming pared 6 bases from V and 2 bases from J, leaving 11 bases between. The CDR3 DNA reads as TGTGCCAGCAGGAGGGCAGGCACTGGAAACACCATATATTTT. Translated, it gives CASRRAGTGNTIYF.

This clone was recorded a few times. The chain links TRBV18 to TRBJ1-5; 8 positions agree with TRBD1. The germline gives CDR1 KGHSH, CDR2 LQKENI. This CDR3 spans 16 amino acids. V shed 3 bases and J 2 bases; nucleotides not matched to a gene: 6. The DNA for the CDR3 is TGTGCCAGCTCACCGTTTCCGGGACAGGGCAATCAGCCCCAGCATTTT. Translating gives CASSPFPGQGNQPQHF.

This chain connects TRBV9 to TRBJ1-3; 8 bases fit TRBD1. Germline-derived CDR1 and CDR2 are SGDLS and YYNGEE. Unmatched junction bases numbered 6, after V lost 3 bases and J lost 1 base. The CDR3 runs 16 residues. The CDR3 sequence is CASSGTGMTSGNTIYF. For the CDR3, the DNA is TGTGCCAGCAGCGGGACAGGGATGACTTCTGGAAACACCATATATTTT.

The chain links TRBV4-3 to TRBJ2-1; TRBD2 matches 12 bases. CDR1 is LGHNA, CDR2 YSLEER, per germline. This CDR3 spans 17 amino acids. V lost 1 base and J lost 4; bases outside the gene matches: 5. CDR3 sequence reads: CASSQVLAGGLYNEQFF. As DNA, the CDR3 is TGCGCCAGCAGCCAAGTCCTAGCGGGAGGGTTATACAATGAGCAGTTCTTC.

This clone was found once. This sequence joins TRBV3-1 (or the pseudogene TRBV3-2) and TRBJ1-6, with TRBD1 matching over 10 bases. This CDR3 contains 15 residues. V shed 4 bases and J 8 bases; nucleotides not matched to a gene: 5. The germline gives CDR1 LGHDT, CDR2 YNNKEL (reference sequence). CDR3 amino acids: CASSLDRGLDSPLHF. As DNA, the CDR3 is TGTGCCAGCAGCCTGGACAGGGGGTTAGATTCACCCCTCCACTTT.

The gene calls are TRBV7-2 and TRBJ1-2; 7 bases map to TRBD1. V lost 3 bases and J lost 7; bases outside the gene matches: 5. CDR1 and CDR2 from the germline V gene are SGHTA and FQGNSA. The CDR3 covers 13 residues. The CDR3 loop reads CASSLTGPGGYTF. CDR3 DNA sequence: TGTGCCAGCAGCTTGACAGGGCCCGGTGGCTACACCTTC.

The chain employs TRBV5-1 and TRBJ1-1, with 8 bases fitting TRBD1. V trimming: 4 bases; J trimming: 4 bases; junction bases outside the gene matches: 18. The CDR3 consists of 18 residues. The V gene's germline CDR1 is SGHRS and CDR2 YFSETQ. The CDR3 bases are TGCGCCAGCAGCCACTTAACCTCCAGGGGGCCCTGGTCCACTGAAGCTTTCTTT. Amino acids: CASSHLTSRGPWSTEAFF.

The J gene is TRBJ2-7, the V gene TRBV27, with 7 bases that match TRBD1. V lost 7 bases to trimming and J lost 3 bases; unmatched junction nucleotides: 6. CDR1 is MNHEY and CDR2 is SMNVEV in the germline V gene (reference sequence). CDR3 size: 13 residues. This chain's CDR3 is CASKEAGGYEQYF. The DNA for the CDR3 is TGTGCCAGCAAGGAGGCAGGGGGCTACGAGCAGTACTTC.